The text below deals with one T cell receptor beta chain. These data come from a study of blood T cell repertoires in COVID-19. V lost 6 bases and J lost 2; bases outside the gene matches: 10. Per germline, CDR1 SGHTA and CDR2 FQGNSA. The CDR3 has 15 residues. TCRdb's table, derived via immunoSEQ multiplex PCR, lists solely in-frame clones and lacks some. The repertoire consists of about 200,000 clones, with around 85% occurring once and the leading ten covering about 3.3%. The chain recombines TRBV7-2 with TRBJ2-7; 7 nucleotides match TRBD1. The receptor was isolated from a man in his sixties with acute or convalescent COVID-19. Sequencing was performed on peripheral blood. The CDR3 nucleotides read TGTGCCAGCAGATCTAAAGGGGGACAGACCTACGAGCAGTACTTC. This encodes CASRSKGGQTYEQYF.